A single sample gave rise to the 6 T cell receptor beta chains below, sequenced in a study of blood T cell repertoires in COVID-19. Profiling relied on immunoSEQ multiplex PCR, and the TCRdb table lists in-frame clones only, not all of them. This table has 250,000 to 300,000 clones, 70% to 90% appearing once. The material sequenced was peripheral blood. Every receptor here comes from a woman between 40 and 55 years old with acute or convalescent COVID-19.

The chain joins TRBV2 to TRBJ1-2; D uncertain. The germline V gene has CDR1 SNHLY and CDR2 FYNNEI. Trimming cost V 5 bases and J 3 bases, with 10 bases left between them. The CDR3 loop spans 13 amino acids. CDR3 DNA: TGTGCCAGCAGTAATATCGGGGACTATGGCTACACCTTC. Its translation: CASSNIGDYGYTF.

Notes on this clone: At the DNA level, this CDR3 is encoded by other sequences in the same sample as well. The chain uses TRBV9 and TRBJ1-1, with D uncertain. The CDR3 sequence is 13 residues long. V lost 1 base and J 0 bases, leaving 4 bases between the germline ends. The germline V gene encodes CDR1 SGDLS and CDR2 YYNGEE. The CDR3 loop is CASSVSLNTEAFF. Here the CDR3 DNA reads TGTGCCAGCAGCGTATCTCTGAACACTGAAGCTTTCTTT.

The rearrangement uses TRBV19 and TRBJ1-3, with a weak D call TRBD1 (6 bases). Trimming pared 9 bases from V and 4 bases from J, leaving 16 bases between. The CDR3 has 14 residues. Germline lookup yields CDR1 LNHDA and CDR2 SQIVND (reference sequence). CDR3 sequence: CASAQGVGGNTIYF. DNA for the CDR3: TGTGCCAGCGCACAGGGAGTTGGGGGAAACACCATATATTTT.

This clone was counted once. Other DNA sequences from this sample encode an identical CDR3 as well. V is TRBV21-1 and J is TRBJ2-7; the D call in the table, TRBD1, was not verified against the DNA. TRBV21-1 is flagged as a pseudogene. The CDR3 consists of 16 residues. CDR3 sequence (DNA): TGTGCCAGCAGCAACAAAGGCGGCTCAGGGCGCTACGAACAGTACGTC. As protein: CASSNKGGSGRYEQYV.

This clone was seen a single time. The V call is TRBV5-1, the J call TRBJ2-5, with D possibly TRBD2 on 5 matching bases. Trimming left V 1 base short and J 4 bases short, with 14 bases between. Germline CDR1 is SGHRS and CDR2 is YFSETQ. This CDR3 spans 15 amino acids. The CDR3 here is CASSLYAREGETQYF. Written as DNA, the CDR3 is TGCGCCAGCAGCTTGTACGCCCGTGAGGGAGAGACCCAGTACTTC.

The chain is built from TRBV24-1 and TRBJ2-3; possible D gene TRBD1, 6 bases. Trimming took 1 base from V and 6 from J, leaving 10 bases between them. The germline V gene encodes CDR1 KGHDR and CDR2 SFDVKD. The CDR3 runs to 14 residues. CDR3 in amino acids: CATSDFWGRDTQYF. CDR3 coding DNA: TGTGCCACCAGTGATTTCTGGGGGCGGGATACGCAGTATTTT.